This T cell receptor beta chain was retrieved from a study of cytomegalovirus exposure and HLA in healthy donors. Trimming took 0 bases from V and 13 from J, leaving 11 bases between them. The CDR3 sequence is 13 residues long. The V gene's germline CDR1 is SGDLS and CDR2 YYNGEE. Vbeta (60) and Jbeta (13) primers were used in the PCR. As originally analysed: A later analysis counted approximately 80 million unique TCR beta chains, about 11 million shared. The protocol was immunoSEQ multiplex PCR, while the TCRdb copy is restricted to in-frame clones and leaves out a portion. D and trimming were read from the DNA, whereas the V and J calls and clone size are those reported in that table. The repertoire holds around 130,000 clones, with about three quarters as singletons.

The chain is built from TRBV9 and TRBJ1-6, with D perhaps TRBD1 (5 bases). Sequencing was performed on PBMCs. This sequence was found in a human donor in good health. The CDR3 region is CASSVGDGGPLHF. CDR3 nucleotides: TGTGCCAGCAGCGTAGGGGATGGGGGGCCCCTCCACTTT.